The next 28 T cell receptor beta chains were all read from a single sample in a study of human T cells and chemical hapten exposure. The time point denotes: pre-sensitization, week 0. Treatment indicated: therapeutic diphenylcyclopropenone sensitization with weekly scalp DPC. TCRdb analysed the RACE reads with MiXCR anew, one entry per CDR3 protein. The table includes about 68,000 distinct CDR3 sequences, roughly 11% detected once. Sample: whole blood, taken in connection with sensitization to the hapten diphenylcyclopropenone (DPC). These receptors originate from a woman between 45 and 65 years old with alopecia areata. Some clones in this sample may be carry-over from other donors' samples.

The sample holds many counts of this clonotype. The chain is built from TRBV7-9 and TRBJ2-3, with D unresolved. Between the trimmed V and J ends, which lost 3 bases and 0 bases, there was a span of 4 bases. This CDR3 comprises 13 residues. Germline assignment: CDR1 SEHNR and CDR2 FQNEAQ (reference sequence). The CDR3 DNA sequence: TGTGCCAGCAGCTTTTACAGCACAGATACGCAGTATTTT. Its translation is CASSFYSTDTQYF.

This clonotype appeared many times. This chain links TRBV4-3 with TRBJ2-2, with TRBD1 matching 9 bases. The length of the CDR3 is 16 residues. Unmatched junction bases numbered 6, after V lost 3 bases and J lost 4 bases. Germline values: CDR1 LGHNA, CDR2 YSLEER. The CDR3 here is CASSQRGQGPTGELFF. In DNA form, the CDR3 reads TGCGCCAGCAGCCAGAGGGGACAGGGCCCCACCGGGGAGCTGTTTTTT.

Ten or more counts support this clonotype. V is TRBV5-4 and J is TRBJ2-3; TRBD2 matches at 8 bases. The CDR3 totals 14 residues. CDR1 and CDR2 from the germline V gene are SGHNT and YYREEE (reference sequence). J lost 3 bases, V lost 3 bases, and 3 bases had no gene match. This CDR3 is CASSSGTRTDTQYF. DNA for the CDR3: TGTGCCAGCAGCTCCGGGACTAGGACAGATACGCAGTATTTT.

At least ten counts were recorded for this clonotype. V is TRBV5-1 and J is TRBJ2-4, with TRBD1 matching over 9 bases. The CDR3 consists of 15 residues. CDR1 and CDR2 from the germline V gene are SGHRS and YFSETQ. J gave up 2 bases and V 2 bases, and 2 bases lay outside the gene matches. In nucleotides, the CDR3 is TGCGCCAGCAGCTTAGGACAGGGGTCCAAAAACATTCAGTACTTC. As protein: CASSLGQGSKNIQYF. The entire variable domain, with the rest obtained from reference TRBV5-1 and TRBJ2-4, is as follows: KAGVTQTPRYLIKTRGQQVTLSCSPISGHRSVSWYQQTPGQGLQFLFEYFSETQRNKGNFPGRFSGRQFSNSRSEMNVSTLELGDSALYLCASSLGQGSKNIQYFGAGTRLSVL.

The J gene is TRBJ1-1, the V gene TRBV20-1; D unclear. CDR3 size: 15 residues. V was clipped by 6 bases and J by 0 bases, with 17 bases between them. Looked up from germline, CDR1 is DFQATT and CDR2 is SNEGSKA (reference sequence). The CDR3 region has the DNA TGCAGTGCCCTACCGGGCCATGCAATGAACACTGAAGCTTTCTTT. Translation: CSALPGHAMNTEAFF.

This sequence joins TRBV2 and TRBJ1-2; D remains unclear. This CDR3 is 13 amino acids long. Deletions cut 8 bases from V and 2 bases from J, with 12 bases between. The germline CDR1 and CDR2 sequences are SNHLY and FYNNEI. The CDR3 here is CASSPAANYGYTF. The CDR3 DNA follows: TGTGCCAGCTCGCCGGCGGCAAACTATGGCTACACCTTC.

In this sample, this clonotype turned up many times. This sequence joins TRBV5-5 and TRBJ1-6; 9 bases agree with TRBD1. Germline loops: CDR1 SGHKS, CDR2 YYEKEE (reference sequence). This CDR3 has 16 residues. V trimming: 4 bases; J trimming: 7 bases; junction bases outside the gene matches: 9. The CDR3 reads CASSLKVGTGNSPLHF. The CDR3 DNA reads as TGTGCCAGCAGCCTAAAGGTGGGGACAGGGAATTCACCCCTCCACTTT.

The rearrangement links TRBV3-1 to TRBJ1-1; D is undetermined. Germline-derived CDR1 and CDR2 are LGHDT and YNNKEL (reference sequence). The CDR3 loop spans 12 amino acids. V dropped 2 bases and J dropped 5 bases, with 6 bases sitting between them. The CDR3 loop is CASSQTGTEAFF. The CDR3 nucleotides are TGTGCCAGCAGCCAAACGGGGACTGAAGCTTTCTTT.

The table lists this clonotype with a few counts. The V gene is TRBV3-1, the J gene TRBJ1-2; 11 bases are a match to TRBD1. The ends lost 3 bases at V and 1 base at J; junction bases unmatched: 1. The CDR3 runs 15 residues. Germline values: CDR1 LGHDT, CDR2 YNNKEL (reference sequence). The DNA of the CDR3 is TGTGCCAGCAGCCACGGGACAGGGGGTAACTATGGCTACACCTTC. It translates to CASSHGTGGNYGYTF.

This clonotype was seen repeatedly, ten times or more. The chain uses TRBV5-1 and TRBJ2-4; D perhaps matches TRBD1 (6 bases). The CDR3 runs 15 residues. The germline CDR1 and CDR2 sequences are SGHRS and YFSETQ. V dropped 3 bases and J dropped 2 bases, with 12 bases sitting between them. The CDR3: CASSYKDRSKNIQYF. The CDR3 DNA is TGCGCCAGCAGCTACAAAGACAGGTCCAAAAACATTCAGTACTTC.

Comment on this clonotype: This sequence may be a read error, since a much larger clone differs from it by one base. The chain couples TRBV6-6 to TRBJ2-3, with 12 bases that match TRBD2. The germline V gene encodes CDR1 MNHNY and CDR2 SVGAGI (reference sequence). The CDR3 spans 17 residues. The CDR3: CATSYGSSGGGSNTQYF. CDR3 coding DNA: TGTGCCACCAGTTACGGCTCTAGCGGGGGGGGCAGTAATACGCAGTATTTT.

This clonotype has just a few counts. The rearrangement joins TRBV29-1 to TRBJ2-7; D is perhaps TRBD2 (7 bases). CDR3 length: 13 amino acids. Germline CDR1 is SQVTM and CDR2 is ANQGSEA. V was pared by 7 bases and J by 5 bases, with 18 bases between. CDR3 region: CSAARGGGNEQYF. CDR3 DNA: TGCAGCGCCGCAAGGGGGGGTGGCAACGAGCAGTACTTC.

This clonotype was recorded many times. The J gene is TRBJ1-1, the V gene TRBV29-1, with TRBD1 as a possible D gene (5 bases). Germline assignment: CDR1 SQVTM and CDR2 ANQGSEA. V lost 6 bases and J 7 bases, leaving 18 bases between the germline ends. The CDR3 is 13 amino acids. The CDR3 sequence is CSVWGGSGFEAFF. CDR3 DNA: TGCAGCGTCTGGGGGGGGTCTGGCTTTGAAGCTTTCTTT. The full variable domain, rest sourced from reference TRBV29-1 and TRBJ1-1, is SAVISQKPSRDICQRGTSLTIQCQVDSQVTMMFWYRQQPGQSLTLIATANQGSEATYESGFVIDKFPISRPNLTFSTLTVSNMSPEDSSIYLCSVWGGSGFEAFFGQGTRLTVV.

The gene calls are TRBV28 and TRBJ2-7; D is ambiguous. Germline loops: CDR1 MDHEN, CDR2 SYDVKM. Between the trimmed V and J ends, which lost 1 base and 6 bases, there was a span of 7 bases. The CDR3 consists of 12 residues. The chain's CDR3 is CASSLYLGEQYF. The CDR3 region has the DNA TGTGCCAGCAGTTTATACTTGGGCGAGCAGTACTTC.

This clonotype has a count of ten or more. The rearrangement links TRBV2 to TRBJ2-2; TRBD2 matches at 8 bases. Germline V gene lookup returns CDR1 SNHLY and CDR2 FYNNEI. V lost 5 bases and J lost 4; bases outside the gene matches: 6. This CDR3 has 15 residues. This CDR3 is CASSRSGRRTGELFF. CDR3 nucleotides: TGTGCCAGCAGTCGAAGCGGGAGACGCACCGGGGAGCTGTTTTTT. Using reference TRBV2 and TRBJ2-2 for the parts outside the CDR3, the full variable domain is EPEVTQTPSHQVTQMGQEVILRCVPISNHLYFYWYRQILGQKVEFLVSFYNNEISEKSEIFDDQFSVERPDGSNFTLKIRSTKLEDSAMYFCASSRSGRRTGELFFGEGSRLTVL.

The V call is TRBV20-1, the J call TRBJ2-1; 8 positions agree with TRBD2. V was pared by 7 bases and J by 3 bases, with 11 bases of the junction left unmatched. Germline assignment: CDR1 DFQATT and CDR2 SNEGSKA (reference sequence). This CDR3 spans 15 amino acids. CDR3: CSVYLRSGNYNEQFF. In DNA, the CDR3 is TGCAGTGTCTATCTACGTAGCGGGAACTACAATGAGCAGTTCTTC.

Comments on this clonotype: This may be a read error: a much more frequent sequence differs by one nucleotide. The chain is built from TRBV12-3 or TRBV12-4 and TRBJ1-1; the D is unclear. Trimming took off 5 bases at V and 0 bases at J, with 22 bases between the two ends. The CDR3 loop spans 18 amino acids. Here the CDR3 DNA reads TGTGCCAGCAGTCTTTCATTAACCCGGACGTACATGAACACTGAAGCTTTCTTT. It is translated as CASSLSLTRTYMNTEAFF.

This clonotype appeared many times. The gene calls are TRBV2 and TRBJ2-3, with 13 bases aligning to TRBD2. V was pared by 4 bases and J by 2 bases, with 6 bases of the junction left unmatched. The CDR3 consists of 17 residues. Germline lookup yields CDR1 SNHLY and CDR2 FYNNEI. CDR3 coding DNA: TGTGCCAGCAGTGGGGGACTAGCGGGGCCATTCACAGATACGCAGTATTTT. This codes for CASSGGLAGPFTDTQYF.

V usage is TRBV20-1 and J usage is TRBJ2-7; D may be TRBD1 (6 bases). The CDR3 runs to 14 residues. Looked up from germline, CDR1 is DFQATT and CDR2 is SNEGSKA (reference sequence). V was clipped by 3 bases and J by 6 bases, with 18 bases between them. The CDR3 is CSARTTGEVREQYF. CDR3 DNA sequence: TGCAGTGCTAGGACGACAGGTGAAGTTCGCGAGCAGTACTTC.

This clonotype was detected many times. This chain joins TRBV30 and TRBJ2-7; D tentatively reads TRBD1 or TRBD2 (5 bases each). CDR1 and CDR2 from the germline V gene are GTSNPN and SVGIG (reference sequence). The CDR3 has 12 residues. Trimming took 3 bases from V and 6 from J, leaving 12 bases between them. CDR3 residues: CAWRPWGSEQYF. The DNA for the CDR3 is TGTGCCTGGAGACCTTGGGGGAGCGAGCAGTACTTC.

The chain carries TRBV7-2 and TRBJ2-3, with 7 bases identical to TRBD1. Trimming removed 0 bases from V and 3 bases from J; junction bases left unmatched: 3. Looked up from germline, CDR1 is SGHTA and CDR2 is FQGNSA. The CDR3 is 15 residues long. In DNA, the CDR3 is TGTGCCAGCAGCTTAGCGGACAGGCCTACAGATACGCAGTATTTT. Protein product: CASSLADRPTDTQYF.

This clonotype was observed at least ten times. The V and J genes are TRBV24-1 and TRBJ2-3; D not resolved. Germline CDR1 KGHDR, CDR2 SFDVKD. The CDR3 contains 13 residues. V was trimmed by 4 bases and J by 6 bases, leaving 10 bases between them. The CDR3: CATSDRASDTQYF. CDR3 nucleotide sequence: TGTGCCACCAGTGACCGAGCATCCGATACGCAGTATTTT.

Only a few counts were recorded for this clonotype. The chain couples TRBV7-2 to TRBJ2-3; D gene ambiguous. Trimming shortened V by 7 bases and J by 6 bases, and 20 bases separated the two germline ends. The germline gives CDR1 SGHTA, CDR2 FQGNSA. The CDR3 covers 15 residues. The CDR3 loop reads CASTLVASVGDTQYF. The CDR3 DNA reads as TGTGCCAGCACCTTGGTTGCCTCGGTGGGGGATACGCAGTATTTT.

V gene TRBV5-1 combines with J gene TRBJ1-2, with TRBD1 as a possible D gene (5 bases). CDR1 is SGHRS and CDR2 is YFSETQ in the germline V gene. The CDR3 runs 15 residues. V lost 5 bases and J lost 7, with 21 bases in between. The CDR3 here is CASRSETGGIPGYTF. CDR3 DNA sequence: TGCGCCAGCAGATCTGAAACCGGGGGGATCCCTGGCTACACCTTC.

This clonotype occurred a few times. One end of the junction fails to match germline, which may point to a read error. The rearrangement uses TRBV7-7 and TRBJ1-2; D is perhaps TRBD1 (5 bases). The V gene's germline CDR1 is SSHAT and CDR2 FNYEAQ (reference sequence). This CDR3 has 14 amino acids. CDR3: CASSFEGHGYGYTF. CDR3 in DNA: TGTGCTAGCAGCTTTGAGGGGCACGGCTATGGCTACACCTTC.

The V gene is TRBV25-1, the J gene TRBJ2-2; D is unclear. Trimming removed 4 bases at V and 2 bases at J, with 8 bases between. Germline values: CDR1 MGHDK, CDR2 SYGVNS. This CDR3 has 14 amino acids. The CDR3 DNA reads as TGTGCCAGCAGTGCTGCACGCAACACCGGGGAGCTGTTTTTT. Translation gives CASSAARNTGELFF. Variable domain in full (rest from reference TRBV25-1 and TRBJ2-2): EADIYQTPRYLVIGTGKKITLECSQTMGHDKMYWYQQDPGMELHLIHYSYGVNSTEKGDLSSESTVSRIRTEHFPLTLESARPSHTSQYLCASSAARNTGELFFGEGSRLTVL.

In this sample, this clonotype turned up many times. The gene calls are TRBV29-1 and TRBJ2-1; 8 nucleotides agree with TRBD2. Per the germline V gene, CDR1 is SQVTM and CDR2 is ANQGSEA. The CDR3 runs 14 residues. The V gene end was trimmed by 8 bases and the J gene end by 5 bases; junction bases not matched to a gene: 11. CDR3 DNA: TGCAGCTTTCTACGGGGGGGTCGAAACAATGAGCAGTTCTTC. This sequence encodes CSFLRGGRNNEQFF.

The V gene is TRBV7-8, the J gene TRBJ1-1, with a weak D call TRBD1 (5 bases). The ends were cut back, 6 bases at V and 0 bases at J, with 11 bases in the middle. The CDR3 totals 14 residues. Germline V gene sequence: CDR1 SGHVS, CDR2 FQNEAQ. CDR3 in amino acids: CASRKDNMNTEAFF. DNA of the CDR3: TGTGCCAGCAGGAAGGACAACATGAACACTGAAGCTTTCTTT.